The 32 T cell receptor beta chains below come from one sample, sequenced in a study of T cell responses to AZD1222 COVID-19 vaccine. Produced via immunoSEQ multiplex PCR; TCRdb's table is partial and in-frame only. Altogether about 110,000 clones are present, about nine tenths being singletons, with the ten largest covering over 1.5%. Sequences were derived from peripheral blood, sampled on day 0 of AZD1222 vaccination. These receptors all stem from an adult in good health.

This clone showed up just once. The V gene is TRBV5-1, the J gene TRBJ2-7, with 8 bases fitting TRBD2. There are 14 residues in the CDR3. Germline loops: CDR1 SGHRS, CDR2 YFSETQ. The trim removed 4 bases at V and 2 bases at J, leaving 5 bases unmatched. The CDR3 sequence is CASSPVAGTYEQYF. The CDR3 DNA reads as TGCGCCAGCAGCCCGGTAGCGGGAACCTACGAGCAGTACTTC.

The chain has TRBV19 and TRBJ1-1; perhaps TRBD1 as D (5 bases). CDR1 and CDR2 from the germline V gene are LNHDA and SQIVND (reference sequence). With 5 bases removed from V and 5 bases from J, the gap between germline ends came to 15 bases. The CDR3 loop spans 14 amino acids. The CDR3 region has the DNA TGTGCCAGTAGTTGGAGGGGTTTCCATACTGAAGCTTTCTTT. Protein product: CASSWRGFHTEAFF. The variable domain in full, completed from reference TRBV19 and TRBJ1-1, reads DGGITQSPKYLFRKEGQNVTLSCEQNLNHDAMYWYRQDPGQGLRLIYYSQIVNDFQKGDIAEGYSVSREKKESFPLTVTSAQKNPTAFYLCASSWRGFHTEAFFGQGTRLTVV.

This clone was counted a single time. The genes are TRBV2 and TRBJ2-7; TRBD2 matches 8 bases. The CDR3 covers 14 residues. CDR1 is SNHLY and CDR2 is FYNNEI in the germline V gene. V shed 7 bases and J 1 base; nucleotides not matched to a gene: 6. DNA for the CDR3: TGTGCCAGCACGGGAGGGGAACTTTCCTACGAGCAGTACTTC. It encodes CASTGGELSYEQYF.

The chain couples TRBV28 to TRBJ1-3; unclear D gene. Deletions cut 7 bases from V and 1 base from J, with 11 bases between. Germline CDR1 is MDHEN and CDR2 is SYDVKM. CDR3 size: 14 residues. This CDR3 is CASITSGSGNTIYF. Here the CDR3 DNA reads TGTGCCAGCATCACGTCGGGGTCTGGAAACACCATATATTTT.

V gene TRBV2 combines with J gene TRBJ2-5, with 8 bases matching TRBD1. This CDR3 comprises 16 residues. CDR1 SNHLY and CDR2 FYNNEI come from the germline V gene. The junction had 10 bases not matched to a gene; V was cut back by 6 bases and J by 1 base. CDR3 in amino acids: CASSVEQGDFQETQYF. CDR3 nucleotides: TGTGCCAGCAGCGTTGAACAGGGGGATTTCCAAGAGACCCAGTACTTC.

The rearrangement links TRBV4-1 to TRBJ2-3; 11 nucleotides line up with TRBD2. This CDR3 has 15 residues. In germline, CDR1 is MGHRA, CDR2 YSYEKL. J gave up 4 bases and V 4 bases, and 4 bases lay outside the gene matches. The CDR3 region is CASSLTSGSSDTQYF. The CDR3 DNA sequence: TGCGCCAGCAGCCTCACTAGCGGGAGCTCAGATACGCAGTATTTT.

The chain carries TRBV19 and TRBJ1-6; perhaps TRBD1 as D (6 bases). CDR3 length: 15 amino acids. The ends were cut back, 3 bases at V and 7 bases at J, with 13 bases in the middle. Per the germline V gene, CDR1 is LNHDA and CDR2 is SQIVND (reference sequence). The CDR3 nucleotides are TGTGCCAGTAGTATGTACGGACAGTCAAATTCACCCCTCCACTTT. This translates into CASSMYGQSNSPLHF. Full variable domain (remainder filled in from reference TRBV19 and TRBJ1-6): DGGITQSPKYLFRKEGQNVTLSCEQNLNHDAMYWYRQDPGQGLRLIYYSQIVNDFQKGDIAEGYSVSREKKESFPLTVTSAQKNPTAFYLCASSMYGQSNSPLHFGNGTRLTVT.

The genes are TRBV15 and TRBJ1-5; 11 bases fit TRBD1. The CDR3 has 18 residues. Per the germline V gene, CDR1 is LNHNV and CDR2 is YYDKDF (reference sequence). The trim removed 0 bases at V and 7 bases at J, leaving 11 bases unmatched. Written as DNA, the CDR3 is TGTGCCACCAGCAGAGATTTAACCGGACAGGGGGCTCGACAGCCCCAGCATTTT. Encoded protein: CATSRDLTGQGARQPQHF.

The J gene is TRBJ1-2, the V gene TRBV12-3 or TRBV12-4, with no clear D. The V end was cut by 3 bases, the J end by 5 bases, with 7 bases between. The CDR3 totals 12 residues. The CDR3 bases are TGTGCCAGCAGTTTTAACAGATATGGCTACACCTTC. It codes for CASSFNRYGYTF.

This chain uses TRBV18 with TRBJ2-3; 14 bases fit TRBD2. The CDR3 is 18 residues long. From germline, CDR1 is KGHSH and CDR2 LQKENI. Trimming took 4 bases from V and 1 from J; bases not matched to a gene: 7. CDR3 coding DNA: TGTGCCAGCTCACGGGCTCTGGGACTAGCGGGGGGCACAGATACGCAGTATTTT. It codes for CASSRALGLAGGTDTQYF.

The rearrangement links TRBV4-1 to TRBJ2-7, with TRBD1 matching 8 bases. V shed 1 base, J shed 5 bases, and the junction held 4 bases outside the gene matches. Germline V lookup: CDR1 MGHRA, CDR2 YSYEKL. This CDR3 contains 14 residues. The CDR3: CASSQVAGGHEQYF. The CDR3 DNA sequence: TGCGCCAGCAGCCAAGTTGCAGGGGGCCACGAGCAGTACTTC.

Here the CDR3 reads CASSISRRTASEQFF. CDR3 in DNA: TGTGCCAGTAGTATTTCCAGACGGACAGCTTCGGAGCAGTTCTTC. This chain links TRBV19 with TRBJ2-1, with D perhaps TRBD1 (6 bases). Germline CDR1 LNHDA, CDR2 SQIVND (reference sequence). The ends were cut back, 3 bases at V and 10 bases at J, with 19 bases in the middle. There are 15 residues in the CDR3.

This clone has a handful of counts. The sample holds other DNA sequences that translate to the same CDR3. The chain links TRBV11-2 to TRBJ1-2, with a weak D call TRBD1 (6 bases). The CDR3 runs to 13 residues. V lost 5 bases and J 2 bases, leaving 9 bases between the germline ends. Germline CDR1 reads SGHAT; CDR2 reads FQNNGV. In nucleotides, the CDR3 is TGTGCCAGCAGCCCGGACAGAAACTATGGCTACACCTTC. Translated: CASSPDRNYGYTF.

V is TRBV9 and J is TRBJ1-6; TRBD1 agrees at 9 bases. Germline CDR1 reads SGDLS; CDR2 reads YYNGEE. This CDR3 comprises 16 residues. Trimming removed 0 bases from V and 14 bases from J; junction bases left unmatched: 12. The DNA for the CDR3 is TGTGCCAGCAGCGTAGGGGGGGGACAGGGTCTCGGCACCCTCCACTTT. It is translated as CASSVGGGQGLGTLHF.

This chain links TRBV5-1 with TRBJ1-1; a weak D match, TRBD1 (6 bases). Trimming took 5 bases from V and 3 from J, leaving 14 bases between them. Germline-derived CDR1 and CDR2 are SGHRS and YFSETQ. This CDR3 spans 14 amino acids. CDR3 sequence (DNA): TGCGCCAGCAGTTCTCTTCGGACAGACACTGAAGCTTTCTTT. Protein: CASSSLRTDTEAFF.

The chain is built from TRBV20-1 and TRBJ2-1, with D possibly TRBD2 on 5 matching bases. Germline V gene sequence: CDR1 DFQATT, CDR2 SNEGSKA (reference sequence). V was clipped by 8 bases and J by 6 bases, with 11 bases between them. The CDR3 spans 11 residues. CDR3 region: CSPRSGNEQFF. In DNA form, the CDR3 reads TGCAGTCCCCGCAGCGGCAATGAGCAGTTCTTC.

The rearrangement uses TRBV5-5 and TRBJ1-2; D may be TRBD1 (5 bases). The V gene's germline CDR1 is SGHKS and CDR2 YYEKEE (reference sequence). V was shortened by 8 bases and J by 0 bases, with 17 bases between the two germline ends. There are 15 residues in the CDR3. The CDR3 DNA is TGTGCCAGTGGGGGAGAGGGGTTTGCTAACTATGGCTACACCTTC. It specifies CASGGEGFANYGYTF. Based on the CDR3 plus reference TRBV5-5 and TRBJ1-2, the full variable domain is DAGVTQSPTHLIKTRGQQVTLRCSPISGHKSVSWYQQVLGQGPQFIFQYYEKEERGRGNFPDRFSARQFPNYSSELNVNALLLGDSALYLCASGGEGFANYGYTFGSGTRLTVV.

This clone has just a few counts. This rearrangement joins TRBV3-1 (or the pseudogene TRBV3-2) to TRBJ2-7, with no clear D. V was pared by 2 bases and J by 3 bases, with 11 bases between. The germline V gene encodes CDR1 LGHDT and CDR2 YNNKEL (reference sequence). The CDR3 length is 14 residues. The CDR3 DNA reads as TGTGCCAGCAGCCAAAGAATTGGCAGCTACGAGCAGTACTTC. Amino acid sequence: CASSQRIGSYEQYF.

The chain uses TRBV19 and TRBJ1-1; D uncertain. Trimming removed 0 bases from V and 3 bases from J, with 11 bases in between. The germline V gene encodes CDR1 LNHDA and CDR2 SQIVND (reference sequence). The CDR3 is 15 residues long. CDR3 DNA: TGTGCCAGTAGTATAGATCCGGGGTGGGACACTGAAGCTTTCTTT. Protein: CASSIDPGWDTEAFF.

This clone was recorded a few times. The chain has TRBV19 and TRBJ1-6; D not certain. V shed 7 bases and J shed 4 bases, with 14 bases lying between them. Germline-derived CDR1 and CDR2 are LNHDA and SQIVND (reference sequence). This CDR3 contains 15 residues. The CDR3 loop reads CASTTHGSYNSPLHF. The CDR3 region has the DNA TGTGCCAGTACCACCCACGGGAGTTATAATTCACCCCTCCACTTT.

CDR3 nucleotides: TGCGCCAGCAGTGAGTCCTTCACTAGCGGGGCCTACGAGCAGTACTTC. Its protein product is CASSESFTSGAYEQYF. The chain is built from TRBV10-2 and TRBJ2-7; 10 nucleotides align to TRBD2. Trimming took 0 bases from V and 2 from J; bases not matched to a gene: 4. Germline V gene sequence: CDR1 WSHSY, CDR2 SAAADI. The CDR3 has 16 residues.

The rearrangement joins TRBV2 to TRBJ2-7; D ambiguous. The CDR3 has 15 amino acids. The germline gives CDR1 SNHLY, CDR2 FYNNEI. V lost 4 bases and J lost 3, with 16 bases in between. The CDR3: CASSAGQLPYYEQYF. DNA of the CDR3: TGTGCCAGCAGTGCTGGCCAGCTTCCATACTACGAGCAGTACTTC.

The chain has TRBV6-5 and TRBJ1-6, with D unclear. The V gene lost 0 bases and the J gene lost 0 bases, with 6 bases spanning the gap. There are 16 residues in the CDR3. Germline values: CDR1 MNHEY, CDR2 SVGAGI. DNA for the CDR3: TGTGCCAGCAGTTACTCGGCCAGCTCCTATAATTCACCCCTCCACTTT. The encoded protein is CASSYSASSYNSPLHF.

This clone was counted once. This sequence joins TRBV19 and TRBJ1-5; possibly TRBD1 for D (6 bases). The CDR3 length is 15 residues. V gave up 3 bases and J gave up 7 bases, with 16 bases separating them. Germline assignment: CDR1 LNHDA and CDR2 SQIVND (reference sequence). The CDR3 loop is CASSISGGGGQPQHF. CDR3 DNA: TGTGCCAGTAGTATTTCGGGGGGCGGAGGACAGCCCCAGCATTTT. The full variable domain, its missing parts supplied by reference TRBV19 and TRBJ1-5, is DGGITQSPKYLFRKEGQNVTLSCEQNLNHDAMYWYRQDPGQGLRLIYYSQIVNDFQKGDIAEGYSVSREKKESFPLTVTSAQKNPTAFYLCASSISGGGGQPQHFGDGTRLSIL.

The chain combines TRBV2 with TRBJ1-1; TRBD1 matches 8 bases. Germline CDR1 reads SNHLY; CDR2 reads FYNNEI. CDR3 length: 15 amino acids. Trimming took 5 bases from V and 3 from J; bases not matched to a gene: 8. CDR3 residues: CASSLFQGADTEAFF. The CDR3 coding sequence is TGTGCCAGCAGTCTATTCCAGGGGGCTGACACTGAAGCTTTCTTT.

This sequence joins TRBV19 and TRBJ1-5; D may be TRBD1 (5 bases). Germline CDR1 and CDR2: LNHDA and SQIVND (reference sequence). The CDR3 is made up of 15 amino acids. V gave up 5 bases and J gave up 1 base, with 12 bases separating them. The CDR3 spells CASSSGAGSNQPQHF. The DNA of the CDR3 is TGTGCCAGTAGTTCCGGGGCTGGGAGCAATCAGCCCCAGCATTTT. Together with reference TRBV19 and TRBJ1-5, the CDR3 gives the full variable domain: DGGITQSPKYLFRKEGQNVTLSCEQNLNHDAMYWYRQDPGQGLRLIYYSQIVNDFQKGDIAEGYSVSREKKESFPLTVTSAQKNPTAFYLCASSSGAGSNQPQHFGDGTRLSIL.

The V gene is TRBV5-6, the J gene TRBJ2-5, with D perhaps TRBD2 (5 bases). The V gene lost 0 bases and the J gene lost 5 bases, with 8 bases spanning the gap. CDR1 and CDR2 (germline): SGHDT, YYEEEE. This CDR3 is 13 amino acids long. CDR3 sequence (DNA): TGTGCCAGCAGCTTGGGAGGGCGTGAGACCCAGTACTTC. Its protein product is CASSLGGRETQYF.

The CDR3 region has the DNA TGTGCCAGCAGTTTATCTTCTGGGGTCGATGAGCAGTTCTTC. It translates to CASSLSSGVDEQFF. The chain links TRBV27 to TRBJ2-1, with D uncertain. The CDR3 loop spans 14 amino acids. Germline loops: CDR1 MNHEY, CDR2 SMNVEV (reference sequence). Trimming stripped 0 bases from V and 8 bases from J, with 11 bases between.

The chain joins TRBV30 to TRBJ2-5; 7 positions match TRBD2. The CDR3 consists of 15 residues. Germline CDR1 and CDR2: GTSNPN and SVGIG (reference sequence). V shed 1 base and J 2 bases; nucleotides not matched to a gene: 7. The CDR3 sequence: CAWSAQSGGQETQYF. CDR3 DNA sequence: TGTGCCTGGAGTGCCCAGTCGGGAGGACAAGAGACCCAGTACTTC.

The V call is TRBV18, the J call TRBJ1-2; 7 bases align to TRBD1. This CDR3 contains 16 residues. J was trimmed by 4 bases and V by 3 bases; bases with no gene match: 11. Germline loops: CDR1 KGHSH, CDR2 LQKENI. The CDR3 bases are TGTGCCAGCTCACCTGCCGGGACAGCCAGCCGCTATGGCTACACCTTC. This sequence encodes CASSPAGTASRYGYTF.

This chain connects TRBV25-1 to TRBJ2-7; the match to TRBD1 covers 7 bases. The germline CDR1 and CDR2 sequences are MGHDK and SYGVNS. The CDR3 runs 16 residues. With V trimmed by 2 bases and J by 0 bases, 7 bases remained unmatched. The CDR3 nucleotides read TGTGCCAGCAGTGAAGCCGGGACAGCGAGCTCCTACGAGCAGTACTTC. It translates to CASSEAGTASSYEQYF.

V usage is TRBV7-7 and J usage is TRBJ1-1; D is ambiguous. Germline-derived CDR1 and CDR2 are SSHAT and FNYEAQ (reference sequence). There are 13 residues in the CDR3. V lost 5 bases, J lost 2 bases, and 9 bases lay in between. The CDR3 sequence: CASSHGPNTEAFF. CDR3 bases: TGTGCCAGCAGCCATGGACCCAACACTGAAGCTTTCTTT. Drawing the rest from reference TRBV7-7 and TRBJ1-1, the complete variable domain is GAGVSQSPRYKVTKRGQDVTLRCDPISSHATLYWYQQALGQGPEFLTYFNYEAQPDKSGLPSDRFSAERPEGSISTLTIQRTEQRDSAMYRCASSHGPNTEAFFGQGTRLTVV.